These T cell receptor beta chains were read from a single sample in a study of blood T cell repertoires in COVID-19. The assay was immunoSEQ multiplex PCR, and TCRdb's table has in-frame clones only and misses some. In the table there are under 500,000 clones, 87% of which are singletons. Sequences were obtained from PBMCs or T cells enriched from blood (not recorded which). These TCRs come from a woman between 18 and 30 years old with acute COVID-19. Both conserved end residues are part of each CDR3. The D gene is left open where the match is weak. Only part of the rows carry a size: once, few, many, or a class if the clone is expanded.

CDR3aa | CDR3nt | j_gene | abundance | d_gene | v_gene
CAWSVGLAGAGELFF | TGTGCCTGGAGTGTAGGACTAGCGGGAGCCGGGGAGCTGTTTTTT | TRBJ2-2 | . | TRBD2 | TRBV30
CASSSSGTGVLTEAFF | TGTGCCAGCAGCTCATCCGGGACAGGGGTTTTGACTGAAGCTTTCTTT | TRBJ1-1 | . | TRBD1 | TRBV7-9
CASSYEGLRTEAFF | TGTGCCAGCAGTTATGAGGGCCTGCGGACTGAAGCTTTCTTT | TRBJ1-1 | once | . | TRBV6-1
CASSQTGAGANVLTF | TGCGCCAGCAGCCAAACGGGGGCTGGGGCCAACGTCCTGACTTTC | TRBJ2-6 | . | . | TRBV4-3
CASSGTGLGTDTQYF | TGTGCCAGCAGTGGGACAGGGTTGGGGACAGATACGCAGTATTTT | TRBJ2-3 | . | TRBD1 | TRBV6-4
CASSSPERGTDTQYF | TGTGCCAGCAGTTCTCCGGAGCGGGGGACGGATACGCAGTATTTT | TRBJ2-3 | . | TRBD2 | TRBV28
CASSGTGFEQYF | TGTGCCAGCAGCGGGACAGGGTTCGAGCAGTACTTC | TRBJ2-7 | . | TRBD1 | TRBV11-2
CASSEQGNQPQHF | TGTGCCAGCAGTGAACAGGGGAATCAGCCCCAGCATTTT | TRBJ1-5 | . | . | TRBV6-1
CASSQTGNNEKLFF | TGCGCCAGCAGCCAGACAGGAAATAATGAAAAACTGTTTTTT | TRBJ1-4 | . | . | TRBV5-1
CASSRTSGDTDTQYF | TGTGCCAGCAGCCGGACTAGCGGGGACACAGATACGCAGTATTTT | TRBJ2-3 | . | TRBD2 | TRBV3-1/TRBV3-2
CASSQGRGTSEFF | TGCGCCAGCAGCCAGGGGAGAGGGACTAGCGAGTTCTTC | TRBJ2-1 | . | TRBD2 | TRBV4-1
CASSPRTGVINQPQHF | TGTGCCAGCTCACCACGTACAGGCGTTATCAATCAGCCCCAGCATTTT | TRBJ1-5 | . | . | TRBV18
CASSLGGTSGLNEQFF | TGCGCCAGCAGCTTGGGTGGGACTAGCGGACTCAATGAGCAGTTCTTC | TRBJ2-1 | . | TRBD2 | TRBV5-1
CATSRGRQGGDSPLHF | TGTGCCACCAGCAGAGGCCGACAGGGTGGAGATTCACCCCTCCACTTT | TRBJ1-6 | once | TRBD1 | TRBV15
CASSQEPRMAADTQYF | TGCGCCAGCAGCCAAGAACCAAGGATGGCGGCAGATACGCAGTATTTT | TRBJ2-3 | . | . | TRBV4-1
CASSLTEVYQPQHF | TGTGCCAGCAGCCTGACCGAGGTATATCAGCCCCAGCATTTT | TRBJ1-5 | . | . | TRBV6-2/TRBV6-3
CASMGQNQETQYF | TGTGCCAGTATGGGACAAAACCAAGAGACCCAGTACTTC | TRBJ2-5 | . | . | TRBV19
CASSEWEYNEQFF | TGTGCCAGCAGTGAATGGGAGTACAATGAGCAGTTCTTC | TRBJ2-1 | . | . | TRBV25-1
CASKLDRVGGNTIYF | TGTGCCAGCAAACTCGACAGGGTTGGAGGAAACACCATATATTTT | TRBJ1-3 | . | TRBD1 | TRBV7-2
CATSVGPRQPQHF | TGTGCCACCAGTGTGGGGCCAAGGCAGCCCCAGCATTTT | TRBJ1-5 | . | . | TRBV24-1
CSASVQYYGYTF | TGCAGTGCTAGTGTCCAATACTATGGCTACACCTTC | TRBJ1-2 | . | . | TRBV20-1
CASSSGTGETQYF | TGTGCCAGCAGTTCCGGGACAGGGGAGACCCAGTACTTC | TRBJ2-5 | . | TRBD1 | TRBV5-6
CASSTGTSGRETQYF | TGCGCCAGCAGCACCGGGACTAGCGGGAGGGAGACCCAGTACTTC | TRBJ2-5 | . | TRBD2 | TRBV4-3
CASSLEPWSYNEQFF | TGTGCCAGCAGCTTGGAACCGTGGAGCTACAATGAGCAGTTCTTC | TRBJ2-1 | . | . | TRBV5-4
CASNNVLREANVLTF | TGTGCCAGCAACAACGTTTTACGGGAGGCCAACGTCCTGACTTTC | TRBJ2-6 | . | . | TRBV5-4
CASSLGLAGVRDTQYF | TGTGCCAGCAGCTTGGGACTAGCGGGAGTGCGAGATACGCAGTATTTT | TRBJ2-3 | . | TRBD2 | TRBV7-2
CAITGTGTTEAFF | TGTGCCATCACCGGGACAGGGACGACTGAAGCTTTCTTT | TRBJ1-1 | few | TRBD1 | TRBV10-3
CASSQVRTGLGELFF | TGCGCCAGCAGCCAAGTCCGGACAGGGTTAGGGGAGCTGTTTTTT | TRBJ2-2 | . | TRBD1 | TRBV4-1
CASSQDRAGLYNEQFF | TGTGCCAGCAGCCAAGACAGGGCGGGACTCTACAATGAGCAGTTCTTC | TRBJ2-1 | . | . | TRBV4-2
CASSLIRRTGATGANVLTF | TGTGCCAGCAGCTTAATCCGTCGAACAGGGGCAACCGGGGCCAACGTCCTGACTTTC | TRBJ2-6 | . | TRBD1 | TRBV7-2
CASSPEGQHNSPLHF | TGTGCCAGTAGTCCGGAGGGACAGCATAATTCACCCCTCCACTTT | TRBJ1-6 | once | TRBD1 | TRBV19
CASSSTGGTEAFF | TGTGCCAGCAGTTCTACAGGGGGCACTGAAGCTTTCTTT | TRBJ1-1 | . | TRBD1 | TRBV12-3/TRBV12-4
CASSDQEDYGYTF | TGCGCCAGCAGCGACCAAGAGGACTATGGCTACACCTTC | TRBJ1-2 | . | . | TRBV5-1
CASSQESRQGGYTF | TGCGCCAGCAGCCAAGAAAGTAGGCAGGGAGGCTACACCTTC | TRBJ1-2 | . | . | TRBV4-1
CASSHSPGQGSGEQYF | TGTGCCAGCAGCCACTCCCCGGGACAGGGCTCGGGCGAGCAGTACTTC | TRBJ2-7 | . | TRBD1 | TRBV3-1/TRBV3-2
CASSITGGSGNTIYF | TGTGCCAGTAGTATAACAGGGGGCTCTGGAAACACCATATATTTT | TRBJ1-3 | . | TRBD1 | TRBV19
CASSDSPGYEQYF | TGCGCCAGCAGTGACTCCCCCGGGTACGAGCAGTACTTC | TRBJ2-7 | . | . | TRBV10-2
CASSLIPDTNQPQHF | TGTGCCAGCAGCTTAATCCCGGACACCAATCAGCCCCAGCATTTT | TRBJ1-5 | . | . | TRBV7-2
CASISWTGVMYEQYF | TGTGCCAGCATCTCCTGGACAGGGGTTATGTACGAGCAGTACTTC | TRBJ2-7 | . | TRBD1 | TRBV28
CASSRGQIVDTQYF | TGTGCCAGTAGCCGAGGACAGATAGTGGATACGCAGTATTTT | TRBJ2-3 | . | . | TRBV19
CASSLFPSTDTQYF | TGCGCCAGCAGCTTGTTCCCGAGCACAGATACGCAGTATTTT | TRBJ2-3 | . | . | TRBV5-1
CSVWRGGTDTQYF | TGCAGCGTGTGGCGGGGGGGCACAGATACGCAGTATTTT | TRBJ2-3 | . | TRBD2 | TRBV29-1
CASSIELRDRDGYTF | TGTGCCAGTAGTATAGAGCTCCGGGACAGGGATGGCTACACCTTC | TRBJ1-2 | . | TRBD1 | TRBV19
CASSFQMRNSGNTIYF | TGTGCCAGCAGCTTTCAGATGCGGAACTCTGGAAACACCATATATTTT | TRBJ1-3 | . | . | TRBV5-8
CASWGGQDQPQHF | TGTGCCAGCTGGGGGGGACAGGATCAGCCCCAGCATTTT | TRBJ1-5 | . | TRBD1 | TRBV2
CASRDNSYEQYF | TGTGCCAGCCGGGACAACTCCTACGAGCAGTACTTC | TRBJ2-7 | . | . | TRBV27
CASSHRGIFGSGNTIYF | TGTGCCAGCAGCCACAGAGGGATTTTTGGCTCTGGAAACACCATATATTTT | TRBJ1-3 | . | . | TRBV3-1/TRBV3-2
CASSLRGSPEAFF | TGTGCCAGCAGTTTGCGGGGGTCCCCTGAAGCTTTCTTT | TRBJ1-1 | . | . | TRBV28
CASSGTAGSSYEQYF | TGTGCCAGCTCGGGGACAGCGGGCAGCTCCTACGAGCAGTACTTC | TRBJ2-7 | . | . | TRBV18
CASTRAGANVLTF | TGTGCCAGCACCAGGGCTGGGGCCAACGTCCTGACTTTC | TRBJ2-6 | . | . | TRBV25-1
CASSPDGRSETQYF | TGTGCCAGCAGTCCCGACGGGAGGTCAGAGACCCAGTACTTC | TRBJ2-5 | . | TRBD2 | TRBV7-2
CASSLSGETQYF | TGTGCCAGCAGCTTATCCGGGGAGACCCAGTACTTC | TRBJ2-5 | . | . | TRBV7-3
CASRFTDRPTPFYEQYF | TGTGCAAGTCGCTTCACGGACAGGCCGACTCCCTTCTACGAGCAGTACTTC | TRBJ2-7 | . | . | TRBV12-2
CASSITYREYEQYF | TGCGCCAGCAGCATCACCTACAGGGAGTACGAGCAGTACTTC | TRBJ2-7 | . | . | TRBV4-1
CASSYSDTYEQYF | TGTGCCAGCAGTTACTCTGACACCTACGAGCAGTACTTC | TRBJ2-7 | . | . | TRBV6-5